This passage covers 26 T cell receptor beta chains from one sample sequenced in a study of brain T cells in children with intractable seizures (dated by TCRdb to the early 2020s). Libraries were constructed by the immunoSEQ multiplex PCR assay. Not all clones reach the TCRdb copy of this immuneACCESS table, which keeps in-frame sequences only. Checked studies attribute under half of the gap to unresolved V genes and leave the rest unexplained. Counted in this sample were about 320,000 clones; more than 85% of them appeared once. 4.5% to 7% of the sample goes to the ten largest clones. Interpreted using the paper, the time point label stands for: blood from clinic visit 5 months post-surgery; TSC patient then seizure free. The sequences come from peripheral blood, collected roughly 5 months after surgery. Receptor source: a boy under three years old with tuberous sclerosis and intractable seizures.

The chain uses TRBV21-1 and TRBJ1-6. TRBV21-1 is assigned pseudogene status. The CDR3 contains 18 residues. The CDR3 here is CASSKIGLLRTANSPLHF. The DNA of the CDR3 is TGTGCCAGCAGCAAAATAGGACTTTTGCGGACTGCTAATTCACCCCTCCACTTT.

V gene TRBV3-1 (or the pseudogene TRBV3-2) combines with J gene TRBJ2-1; D is perhaps TRBD2 (5 bases). The CDR3 has 16 residues. V was pared by 4 bases and J by 7 bases, with 20 bases between. Germline V gene sequence: CDR1 LGHDT, CDR2 YNNKEL (reference sequence). The CDR3 DNA follows: TGTGCCAGCAGCCGAGCTGGTCTAGCCCAAATGAATGAGCAGTTCTTC. Translated: CASSRAGLAQMNEQFF.

The chain couples TRBV5-1 to TRBJ1-3; TRBD1 matches at 8 bases. CDR3 length: 15 residues. Losses at the gene ends were 4 bases for V and 1 base for J; bases not matched to a gene: 4. Looked up from germline, CDR1 is SGHRS and CDR2 is YFSETQ. In nucleotides, the CDR3 is TGCGCCAGCAGCCCTGGGACAGGTTCTGGAAACACCATATATTTT. This translates into CASSPGTGSGNTIYF.

This sequence joins TRBV19 and TRBJ2-6, with D hard to call. Germline V lookup: CDR1 LNHDA, CDR2 SQIVND (reference sequence). With 8 bases removed from V and 0 bases from J, the gap between germline ends came to 11 bases. The length of the CDR3 is 15 residues. The CDR3 DNA reads as TGTGCCAGTTCGCTTCCTCACTCTGGGGCCAACGTCCTGACTTTC. Its protein product is CASSLPHSGANVLTF. The whole variable domain, remainder taken from reference TRBV19 and TRBJ2-6, is DGGITQSPKYLFRKEGQNVTLSCEQNLNHDAMYWYRQDPGQGLRLIYYSQIVNDFQKGDIAEGYSVSREKKESFPLTVTSAQKNPTAFYLCASSLPHSGANVLTFGAGSRLTVL.

The chain joins TRBV6-5 to TRBJ2-7; TRBD1 might be the D (6 bases). Trimming removed 7 bases at V and 3 bases at J, with 19 bases between. The V gene's germline CDR1 is MNHEY and CDR2 SVGAGI. The CDR3 totals 15 residues. CDR3 sequence (DNA): TGTGCCAGCATCGTAGGGGGTGACAGGTTCTACGAGCAGTACTTC. Translation: CASIVGGDRFYEQYF.

The rearrangement links TRBV18 to TRBJ2-5; 8 bases line up with TRBD2. V gave up 3 bases and J gave up 0 bases; unmatched junction bases: 12. The CDR3 has 18 amino acids. Germline lookup yields CDR1 KGHSH and CDR2 LQKENI. The CDR3 bases are TGTGCCAGCTCACCGGCGGGGGGCCGATCTCGGTACCAAGAGACCCAGTACTTC. Its translation is CASSPAGGRSRYQETQYF.

This rearrangement joins TRBV5-1 to TRBJ2-5; no clear D. Germline V lookup: CDR1 SGHRS, CDR2 YFSETQ. The CDR3 is 16 amino acids. V was shortened by 0 bases and J by 1 base, with 13 bases between the two germline ends. The DNA for the CDR3 is TGCGCCAGCAGCTTGGTACTCCTAAATTCCCAAGAGACCCAGTACTTC. Encoded protein: CASSLVLLNSQETQYF.

The chain joins TRBV7-2 to TRBJ2-5; tentative D call: TRBD1 (6 bases). Germline V gene lookup returns CDR1 SGHTA and CDR2 FQGNSA. The V end lost 1 base, the J end lost 5 bases, and 20 bases lay between the germline ends. This CDR3 has 17 amino acids. The CDR3 sequence is CASSLGVFGARGETQYF. The DNA of the CDR3 is TGTGCCAGCAGCTTAGGAGTCTTCGGGGCGAGGGGGGAGACCCAGTACTTC. Together with reference TRBV7-2 and TRBJ2-5, the CDR3 gives the full variable domain: GAGVSQSPSNKVTEKGKDVELRCDPISGHTALYWYRQSLGQGLEFLIYFQGNSAPDKSGLPSDRFSAERTGGSVSTLTIQRTQQEDSAVYLCASSLGVFGARGETQYFGPGTRLLVL.

The J gene is TRBJ1-2, the V gene TRBV5-1; D gene uncertain. There are 15 residues in the CDR3. V dropped 2 bases and J dropped 4 bases, with 15 bases sitting between them. Germline V gene lookup returns CDR1 SGHRS and CDR2 YFSETQ. The CDR3 DNA sequence: TGCGCCAGCAGCTTTGGGGTCGGCGGCACCTATGGCTACACCTTC. Translating gives CASSFGVGGTYGYTF.

The chain carries TRBV27 and TRBJ1-2, with a tentative D call TRBD1 (6 bases). V was cut by 3 bases and J by 3 bases, with 8 bases left in between. The germline CDR1 and CDR2 sequences are MNHEY and SMNVEV (reference sequence). The CDR3 consists of 13 residues. CDR3 sequence: CASSFSGDYGYTF. CDR3 in DNA: TGTGCCAGCAGTTTTTCAGGGGACTATGGCTACACCTTC.

J is TRBJ2-5 and V is TRBV19; D remains unclear. This CDR3 spans 14 amino acids. The germline V gene has CDR1 LNHDA and CDR2 SQIVND (reference sequence). The germline V and J ends were trimmed by 5 bases and 5 bases, with 15 bases remaining between them. The CDR3 DNA sequence: TGTGCCAGTAGTGGGGATACCCTGATGGAGACCCAGTACTTC. Translation: CASSGDTLMETQYF.

The chain recombines TRBV6-5 with TRBJ2-3; 8 bases align to TRBD2. The germline V gene has CDR1 MNHEY and CDR2 SVGAGI. V was clipped by 2 bases and J by 1 base; unmatched bases: 5. The CDR3 sequence is 16 residues long. The CDR3: CASSYEREPGTDTQYF. CDR3 sequence (DNA): TGTGCCAGCAGTTACGAGCGGGAGCCGGGCACAGATACGCAGTATTTT.

This chain uses TRBV4-1 with TRBJ2-3; 11 nucleotides align to TRBD2. The CDR3 has 16 amino acids. Germline trimming cut 3 bases from V and 4 bases from J; bases unmatched to any gene: 6. The germline V gene has CDR1 MGHRA and CDR2 YSYEKL. This chain's CDR3 is CASSHATSGGADTQYF. The CDR3 DNA is TGCGCCAGCAGCCACGCTACTAGCGGGGGTGCAGATACGCAGTATTTT.

By proportion, this clone is medium-sized. The chain carries TRBV11-2 and TRBJ1-2; weak D call: TRBD1 (5 bases). This CDR3 region has 12 residues. Germline assignment: CDR1 SGHAT and CDR2 FQNNGV. V lost 5 bases to trimming and J lost 13 bases, with 17 bases between them. CDR3 region: CASSHFGAAGTF. CDR3 coding DNA: TGTGCCAGCAGCCATTTCGGGGCCGCCGGCACCTTC. The full variable domain, with the rest looked up from reference TRBV11-2 and TRBJ1-2, is EAGVAQSPRYKIIEKRQSVAFWCNPISGHATLYWYQQILGQGPKLLIQFQNNGVVDDSQLPKDRFSAERLKGVDSTLKIQPAKLEDSAVYLCASSHFGAAGTFGSGTRLTVV.

The genes are TRBV6-5 and TRBJ2-1, with D possibly matching TRBD2 (5 bases). Between the trimmed V and J ends, which lost 7 bases and 6 bases, there was a span of 13 bases. This CDR3 region has 13 residues. Looked up from germline, CDR1 is MNHEY and CDR2 is SVGAGI. DNA for the CDR3: TGTGCCAGCACCCCTCGGAGGTCCAATGAGCAGTTCTTC. This gives the protein CASTPRRSNEQFF.

The rearrangement links TRBV7-8 to TRBJ1-5; D call uncertain. This CDR3 spans 13 amino acids. Germline V lookup: CDR1 SGHVS, CDR2 FQNEAQ. V was clipped by 8 bases and J by 4 bases, with 12 bases between them. The CDR3 here is CASGWAGNQPQHF. Here the CDR3 DNA reads TGTGCCAGCGGTTGGGCGGGGAATCAGCCCCAGCATTTT.

The chain recombines TRBV9 with TRBJ1-2; tentatively, D is TRBD1 (5 bases). Trimming cost V 3 bases and J 5 bases, with 17 bases left between them. Germline CDR1 reads SGDLS; CDR2 reads YYNGEE. This CDR3 contains 15 residues. As DNA, the CDR3 is TGTGCCAGCAGCGACGGGACGCAAGAAACTTATGGCTACACCTTC. Its translation: CASSDGTQETYGYTF.

DNA for the CDR3: TGTGCCAGCAGTACCCGGGGTGTCCGTACCCAGTACTTC. This codes for CASSTRGVRTQYF. This chain joins TRBV12-3 or TRBV12-4 and TRBJ2-5, with D possibly being TRBD2 (5 bases). This CDR3 is built from 13 residues. The V gene lost 5 bases and the J gene lost 8 bases, with 15 bases spanning the gap.

This chain links TRBV12-3 or TRBV12-4 with TRBJ2-1, with 7 bases aligning to TRBD2. V lost 5 bases, J lost 9 bases, and 4 bases stayed unmatched. The CDR3 is made up of 12 amino acids. CDR3 sequence reads: CASSPTSVEQFF. In nucleotides, the CDR3 is TGTGCCAGCAGTCCCACTAGCGTTGAGCAGTTCTTC.

As DNA, the CDR3 is TGCGCCAGCAGTTTCGACCCAGGAAACACCATATATTTT. Its protein product is CASSFDPGNTIYF. The chain uses TRBV5-1 and TRBJ1-3; D uncertain. The germline V gene has CDR1 SGHRS and CDR2 YFSETQ. The CDR3 has 13 residues. Trimming stripped 5 bases from V and 4 bases from J, with 10 bases between.

On this clone: Different DNA sequences within this sample yield the same CDR3. The chain carries TRBV6-5 and TRBJ1-1, with D perhaps matching TRBD1 (5 bases). Trimming cost V 6 bases and J 4 bases, with 15 bases left between them. In germline, CDR1 is MNHEY, CDR2 SVGAGI. This CDR3 contains 14 residues. CDR3 sequence (DNA): TGTGCCAGCAGCCCAACGGGGCGAGGCACTGAAGCTTTCTTT. It is translated as CASSPTGRGTEAFF.

J is TRBJ2-7 and V is TRBV5-1; no reliable D call. The CDR3 covers 16 residues. Germline V gene sequence: CDR1 SGHRS, CDR2 YFSETQ. V was trimmed by 0 bases and J by 2 bases, leaving 15 bases between them. The chain's CDR3 is CASSLVGSILPYEQYF. For the CDR3, the DNA is TGCGCCAGCAGCTTGGTAGGCAGTATATTACCCTACGAGCAGTACTTC.

The chain employs TRBV3-1 (or the pseudogene TRBV3-2) and TRBJ1-2, with a weak D call TRBD1 (5 bases). Germline V CDR1 and CDR2: LGHDT, YNNKEL (reference sequence). The CDR3 has 14 residues. Deletions cut 3 bases from V and 5 bases from J, with 13 bases between. CDR3 loop: CASSQGGVSYGYTF. The CDR3 nucleotides read TGTGCCAGCAGCCAGGGGGGGGTCTCGTATGGCTACACCTTC.

This rearrangement joins TRBV25-1 to TRBJ2-3, with a weak D call TRBD2 (6 bases). The ends were cut back, 4 bases at V and 0 bases at J, with 14 bases in the middle. This CDR3 contains 16 residues. CDR1 is MGHDK and CDR2 is SYGVNS in the germline V gene. CDR3 sequence (DNA): TGTGCCAGCAGTGGTCGTGCGGGGAGGAGCACAGATACGCAGTATTTT. Its protein product is CASSGRAGRSTDTQYF.

The V and J genes are TRBV5-1 and TRBJ2-2, with 14 bases matching TRBD2. With 4 bases clipped from V and 5 bases from J, the junction kept 4 bases outside the gene matches. The CDR3 consists of 16 residues. CDR1 and CDR2 (germline): SGHRS, YFSETQ. The DNA for the CDR3 is TGCGCCAGCAGCCCCAGGACTAGCGGGAGGACCGGGGAGCTGTTTTTT. Its translation: CASSPRTSGRTGELFF.

This chain connects TRBV2 to TRBJ1-5; the D is unclear. Trimming cost V 2 bases and J 0 bases, with 8 bases left between them. The CDR3 totals 15 residues. The germline CDR1 and CDR2 sequences are SNHLY and FYNNEI. The CDR3 loop is CASSERHNSNQPQHF. The CDR3 DNA is TGTGCCAGCAGTGAACGGCACAATAGCAATCAGCCCCAGCATTTT.